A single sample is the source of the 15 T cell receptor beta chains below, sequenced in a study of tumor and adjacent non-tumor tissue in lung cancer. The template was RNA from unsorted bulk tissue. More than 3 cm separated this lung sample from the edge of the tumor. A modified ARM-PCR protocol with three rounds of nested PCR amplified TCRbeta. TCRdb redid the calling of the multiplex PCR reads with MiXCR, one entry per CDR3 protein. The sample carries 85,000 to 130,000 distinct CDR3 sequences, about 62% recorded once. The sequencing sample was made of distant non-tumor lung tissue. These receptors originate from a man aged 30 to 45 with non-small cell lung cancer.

DNA of the CDR3: TGTGCCAGCAGTAGGAGGTACAATGAGCAGTTCTTC. Translation gives CASSRRYNEQFF. The chain employs TRBV11-2 and TRBJ2-1; possible D gene TRBD2, 5 bases. V gave up 6 bases and J gave up 4 bases, with 7 bases separating them. Germline assignment: CDR1 SGHAT and CDR2 FQNNGV. The CDR3 has 12 amino acids.

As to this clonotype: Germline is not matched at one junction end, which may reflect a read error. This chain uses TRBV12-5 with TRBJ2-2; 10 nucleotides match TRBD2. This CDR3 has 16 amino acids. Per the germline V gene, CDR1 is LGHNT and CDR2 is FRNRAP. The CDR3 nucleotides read TGTGCTAGTGGTTCCGGGACTAGCGCGTTCAACGGGGAGCCGTTTTTT. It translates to CASGSGTSAFNGEPFF.

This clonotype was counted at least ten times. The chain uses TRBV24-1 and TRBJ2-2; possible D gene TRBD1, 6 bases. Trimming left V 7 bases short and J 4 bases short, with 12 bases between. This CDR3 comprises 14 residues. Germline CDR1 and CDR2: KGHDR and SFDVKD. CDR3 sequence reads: CATSNTGTTGELFF. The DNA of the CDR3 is TGTGCCACCAGCAATACAGGGACCACCGGGGAGCTGTTTTTT.

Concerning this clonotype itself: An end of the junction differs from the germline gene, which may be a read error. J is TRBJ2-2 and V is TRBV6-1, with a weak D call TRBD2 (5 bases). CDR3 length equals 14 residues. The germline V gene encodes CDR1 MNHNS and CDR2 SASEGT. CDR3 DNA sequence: TGTGCCAGCAGTGAAGGAACACATACCGGGGAGCTGTCTTTT. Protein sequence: CASSEGTHTGELSF.

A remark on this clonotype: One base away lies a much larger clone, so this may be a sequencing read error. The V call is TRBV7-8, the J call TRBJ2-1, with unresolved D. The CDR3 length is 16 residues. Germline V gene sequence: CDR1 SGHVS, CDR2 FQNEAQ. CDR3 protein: CASSLVPGSSYIEQFF. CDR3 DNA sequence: TGTGCCAGCAGCTTAGTTCCCGGAAGCTCCTACATTGAGCAGTTCTTC.

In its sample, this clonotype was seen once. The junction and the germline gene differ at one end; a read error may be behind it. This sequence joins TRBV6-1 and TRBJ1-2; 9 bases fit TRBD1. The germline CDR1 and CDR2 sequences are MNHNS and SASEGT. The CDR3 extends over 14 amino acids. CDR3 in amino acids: CASSEVQGAYDYTF. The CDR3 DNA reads TGTGCCAGCAGTGAAGTACAGGGGGCATATGACTACACCTTC.

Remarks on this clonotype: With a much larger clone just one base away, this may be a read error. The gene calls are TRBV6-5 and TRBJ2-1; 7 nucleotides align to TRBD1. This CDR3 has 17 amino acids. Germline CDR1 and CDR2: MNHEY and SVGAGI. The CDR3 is CASCCPMWRGGMDDQFF. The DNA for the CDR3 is TGTGCCAGCTGCTGCCCAATGTGGAGAGGGGGCATGGATGACCAGTTCTTC.

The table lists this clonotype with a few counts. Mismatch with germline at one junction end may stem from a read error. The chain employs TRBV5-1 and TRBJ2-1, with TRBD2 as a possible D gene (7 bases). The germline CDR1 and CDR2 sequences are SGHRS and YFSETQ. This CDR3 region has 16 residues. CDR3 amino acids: CASGLATGGFGNEQFF. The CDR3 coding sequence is TGCGCCAGCGGCTTGGCCACGGGGGGCTTTGGCAATGAGCAGTTCTTC. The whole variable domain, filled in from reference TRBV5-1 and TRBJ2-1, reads KAGVTQTPRYLIKTRGQQVTLSCSPISGHRSVSWYQQTPGQGLQFLFEYFSETQRNKGNFPGRFSGRQFSNSRSEMNVSTLELGDSALYLCASGLATGGFGNEQFFGPGTRLTVL.

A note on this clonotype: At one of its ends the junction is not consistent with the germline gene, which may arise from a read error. The CDR3 reads CSARVGSNGETQYF. The CDR3 region has the DNA TGCAGTGCTAGAGTGGGCTCTAATGGAGAGACCCAATACTTC. The chain links TRBV20-1 to TRBJ2-5; D not resolved. Per the germline V gene, CDR1 is DFQATT and CDR2 is SNEGSKA (reference sequence). The CDR3 extends over 14 amino acids.

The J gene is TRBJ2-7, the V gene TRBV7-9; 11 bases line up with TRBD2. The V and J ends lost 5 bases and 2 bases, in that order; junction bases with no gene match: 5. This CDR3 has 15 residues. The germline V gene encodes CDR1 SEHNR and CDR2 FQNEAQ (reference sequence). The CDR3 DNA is TGTGCCAGCAGCCGGGGACTAGCGGAACCCTACGAGCAGTACTTC. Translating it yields CASSRGLAEPYEQYF.

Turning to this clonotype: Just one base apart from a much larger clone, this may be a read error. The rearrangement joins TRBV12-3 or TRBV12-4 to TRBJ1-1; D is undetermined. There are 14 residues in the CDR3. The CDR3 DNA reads TGTGACAGCAGTTTAGGAGGGCTAAACACTGAAGCTTTCTTT. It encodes CDSSLGGLNTEAFF.

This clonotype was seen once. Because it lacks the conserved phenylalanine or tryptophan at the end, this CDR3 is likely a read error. CDR3 nucleotide sequence: TGCGCCAGCAGCCGAGATAAGCGCAGCACAGATACGCAGTATTCT. It specifies CASSRDKRSTDTQYS. The rearrangement joins TRBV4-1 to TRBJ2-3; D unclear. Trimming pared 4 bases from V and 0 bases from J, leaving 11 bases between. This CDR3 has 15 residues. Germline CDR1 is MGHRA and CDR2 is YSYEKL.

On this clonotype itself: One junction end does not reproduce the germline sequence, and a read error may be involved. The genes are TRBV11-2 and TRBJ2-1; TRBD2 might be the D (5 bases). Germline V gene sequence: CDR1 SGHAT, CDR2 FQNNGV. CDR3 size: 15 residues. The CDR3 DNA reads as TGTGCCAGCGGCTTCTCCAGTGGGAGTGCGAATGAGCAATTCTTC. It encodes CASGFSSGSANEQFF.

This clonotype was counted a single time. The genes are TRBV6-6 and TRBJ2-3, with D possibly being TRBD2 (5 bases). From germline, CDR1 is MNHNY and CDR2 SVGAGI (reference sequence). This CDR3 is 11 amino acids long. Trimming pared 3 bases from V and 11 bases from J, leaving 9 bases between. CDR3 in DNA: TGTGCCAGCAGTTATGGAGGTATGCAGTATTTT. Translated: CASSYGGMQYF.

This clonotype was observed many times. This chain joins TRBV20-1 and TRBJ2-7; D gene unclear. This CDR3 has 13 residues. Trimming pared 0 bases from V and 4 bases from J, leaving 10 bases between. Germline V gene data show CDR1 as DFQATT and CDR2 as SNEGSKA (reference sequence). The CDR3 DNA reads TGCAGTGCTAGAGACCTACAAGGATACGAGCAGTACTTC. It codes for CSARDLQGYEQYF.